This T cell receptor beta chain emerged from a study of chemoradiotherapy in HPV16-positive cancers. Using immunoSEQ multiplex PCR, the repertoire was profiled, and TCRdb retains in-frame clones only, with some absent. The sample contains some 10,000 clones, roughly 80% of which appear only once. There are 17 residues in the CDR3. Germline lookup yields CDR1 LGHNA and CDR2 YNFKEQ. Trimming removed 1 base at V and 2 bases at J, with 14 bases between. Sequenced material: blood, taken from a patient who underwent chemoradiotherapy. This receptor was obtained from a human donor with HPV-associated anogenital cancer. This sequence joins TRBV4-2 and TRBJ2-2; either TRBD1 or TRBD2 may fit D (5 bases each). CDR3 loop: CASSQGVGRDNTGELFF. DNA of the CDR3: TGTGCCAGCAGCCAAGGGGTTGGCAGGGACAACACCGGGGAGCTGTTTTTT.